The T cell receptor (beta chain) described here comes from a study of T cells in women clearing cervical HPV infection. The overall study: Case blood was drawn when the lesion was first found; control blood after infection became undetectable. HLA type could not be excluded as a confounder. Study results and limitations: Timing of associations relative to infection is unclear; T-cell subsets were not isolated.

With regard to this clone: Its antigen is not identified. The read terminates 3 residues ahead of where the CDR3 ends, so the germline J gene completes it.

In germline, CDR1 is MDHEN, CDR2 SYDVKM. The V gene lost 3 bases and the J gene lost 3 bases, with 11 bases spanning the gap. The CDR3 length is 15 residues. Profiling relied on immunoSEQ multiplex PCR, and the TCRdb table lists in-frame clones only, not all of them. The sample has more than 20,000 clones. Dot-blot hybridization genotyped cervical HPV amplified with MY09/MY11 PCR. Specimen: blood buffy coat. The clonotype comes from a woman aged 18 to 75 with a cervical HPV16 infection that either progressed to CIN3+ or cleared (not recorded which). The chain has TRBV28 and TRBJ2-2; D uncertain. The sequenced CDR3 bases are TGTGCCAGCAGTTTCTACCGGGTCCACACCGGGGAG. Protein: CASSFYRVHTGE. The complete CDR3 reads CASSFYRVHTGELFF.